This T cell receptor (beta chain) was retrieved from a study of beta chain features in type 1 diabetes. Sorted CD4+ subsets: naive, central memory, regulatory, stem cell-like memory (CD45RO/CCR7/CD25/CD127/CD95/CD27 panel). Worth noting for this clone: No antigen is known for it.

The study reverse transcribed the entire isolated RNA, so it sequenced expressed TCRB transcripts. Produced via immunoSEQ multiplex PCR; TCRdb's table is partial and in-frame only. The data contain about 140,000 clones, 6.9% of them seen just once; the ten biggest clones take up under 1.5%. Germline CDR1 and CDR2: LNHDA and SQIVND (reference sequence). Trimming took off 7 bases at V and 4 bases at J, with 16 bases between the two ends. The CDR3 sequence is 15 residues long. Study-level findings and limits: In all four CD4+ subsets, TCRB CDR3 length was significantly, moderately reduced in type 1 diabetes. Since sequencing was performed on cDNA, cells with high TCR expression could be over-represented.

The receptor was derived from a woman under 40 in good health. Material for sequencing was central memory CD4+ T cells from blood. The chain carries TRBV19 and TRBJ2-2; TRBD1 might be the D (5 bases). The CDR3: CASNTAERGTGELFF. CDR3 coding DNA: TGTGCCAGTAATACTGCGGAAAGGGGCACCGGGGAGCTGTTTTTT.